Ten or more counts support the clone carrying this T cell receptor (beta chain). Antigen: not known. TCRdb re-analysed the reads in MiXCR, keeping a single row per CDR3 protein. Among around 270,000 distinct CDR3 sequences, roughly 10% were seen once, and the ten largest hold over 12%. This CDR3 is built from 13 residues. V lost 9 bases and J 0 bases, leaving 10 bases between the germline ends. CDR1 WSHSY and CDR2 SAAADI come from the germline V gene. The data stem from a study of T cell repertoires in cytomegalovirus infection. In the study overall: Matching HLA type, along with CMV infection, was indicated by public TCR beta signatures. Study observations and caveats: CMV-specific HLA-C-restricted TCR beta clonotypes dominated the ex vivo response. Cumulative public TCR beta family frequency identified CMV carriers with the relevant HLA.

This chain links TRBV10-2 with TRBJ2-3; D might be TRBD2 (5 bases). The sample taken for sequencing was PBMCs. The receptor's source is a human donor in good health (CMV status not recorded). Some clones in this sample may be carry-over from other donors' samples. CDR3 coding DNA: TGCGCCAGTGGACTGGCTAGCACAGATACGCAGTATTTT. This codes for CASGLASTDTQYF.